The present T cell receptor (beta chain) was sequenced within a study of shared clonotypes between healthy human individuals. It was into CD45RA+ naive and CD45RA-negative memory subsets that the CD4+ cells were split. Assay: immunoSEQ multiplex PCR; the TCRdb copy retains only in-frame clones and omits some. The sample carries 2 million to 3 million clones, about 92% recorded once. The CDR3 has 16 amino acids. Trimming shortened V by 1 base and J by 0 bases, and 11 bases separated the two germline ends. In germline, CDR1 is KGHSH, CDR2 LQKENI. The source material was naive CD4+ T cells sorted from blood. Subset: CD45RA+ positively selected. The sequence was obtained from a man between 18 and 29 years old in good health. The J gene is TRBJ2-3, the V gene TRBV18; TRBD1 is a possible D gene (6 bases). The DNA for the CDR3 is TGTGCCAGCTCACCACAGGGGGTGGCTAGCACAGATACGCAGTATTTT. Translation: CASSPQGVASTDTQYF. Based on the CDR3 plus reference TRBV18 and TRBJ2-3, the full variable domain is NAGVMQNPRHLVRRRGQEARLRCSPMKGHSHVYWYRQLPEEGLKFMVYLQKENIIDESGMPKERFSAEFPKEGPSILRIQQVVRGDSAAYFCASSPQGVASTDTQYFGPGTRLTVL.